A single sample gave rise to the 31 T cell receptor beta chains below, sequenced in a study of early T cells in non-severe SARS-CoV-2 infection. In TCRdb, the 5' RACE reads were re-called with MiXCR into one record per CDR3 protein. Of about 22,000 distinct CDR3 sequences detected, roughly 4.5% appear once; the ten largest clones hold 15% to 20%. Material for sequencing was whole blood. The receptors here all came from an adult who was a healthcare worker with PCR-confirmed SARS-CoV-2 infection or an uninfected control (not recorded which).

On this clonotype itself: This may be a read error: a much more frequent sequence differs by one nucleotide. The rearrangement joins TRBV10-3 to TRBJ1-6; TRBD1 aligns across 8 bases. V gave up 4 bases and J gave up 9 bases; unmatched junction bases: 11. This CDR3 has 16 amino acids. CDR1 is ENHRY and CDR2 is SYGVKD in the germline V gene. The CDR3 DNA sequence: TGTGCCATCAGTGGTCCGGCAGGGGGCATGAGTTCACCCCTCCACTTT. This encodes CAISGPAGGMSSPLHF.

This clonotype was picked up a small number of times. The rearrangement joins TRBV4-3 to TRBJ1-5, with D hard to call. CDR3 length: 15 amino acids. Deletions cut 0 bases from V and 3 bases from J, with 9 bases between. Germline V gene lookup returns CDR1 LGHNA and CDR2 YSLEER. The CDR3 region is CASSQDRRPNQPQHF. Written as DNA, the CDR3 is TGCGCCAGCAGCCAAGATCGTAGGCCCAATCAGCCCCAGCATTTT.

This clonotype appeared a few times. J is TRBJ2-1 and V is TRBV18; TRBD2 matches 8 bases. Germline V CDR1 and CDR2: KGHSH, LQKENI. The V and J ends lost 0 bases and 2 bases, in that order; junction bases with no gene match: 6. The CDR3 covers 17 residues. The CDR3 nucleotides read TGTGCCAGCTCACCACCGAGCGGGGGTCGGACCTACAATGAGCAGTTCTTC. Protein: CASSPPSGGRTYNEQFF.

This clonotype appeared once. This rearrangement joins TRBV6-6 to TRBJ2-5; TRBD1 aligns across 9 bases. CDR3 length: 15 amino acids. CDR1 is MNHNY, CDR2 SVGAGI, per germline (reference sequence). V lost 1 base to trimming and J lost 5 bases; unmatched junction nucleotides: 5. CDR3 sequence (DNA): TGTGCCAGCAGTTACTTACAGGGGGCGGGGGAGACCCAGTACTTC. This sequence encodes CASSYLQGAGETQYF.

This clonotype is categorized as medium-sized (0.01 to 0.1%). The V and J genes are TRBV12-3 or TRBV12-4 and TRBJ1-4; D is unclear. V gave up 2 bases and J gave up 4 bases, with 11 bases separating them. The CDR3 spans 15 residues. The CDR3, as DNA: TGTGCCAGCAGTTTACTATTCGGACGTAATGAAAAACTGTTTTTT. Translating gives CASSLLFGRNEKLFF.

This sequence joins TRBV6-2 or TRBV6-3 and TRBJ2-3, with 9 bases lining up with TRBD2. After removal of 7 bases from V and 4 bases from J, the junction contained 6 bases not matched to a gene. Germline V CDR1 and CDR2: MNHEY, SVGEGT. The CDR3 extends over 14 amino acids. CDR3 nucleotide sequence: TGTGCCAGCAAGCCTAGCGGGGTCTCAGATACGCAGTATTTT. Translation: CASKPSGVSDTQYF.

This clonotype was seen repeatedly, ten times or more. The chain uses TRBV9 and TRBJ1-2; no definite D call. The CDR3 extends over 12 amino acids. Germline assignment: CDR1 SGDLS and CDR2 YYNGEE. Trimming left V 3 bases short and J 5 bases short, with 8 bases between. Here the CDR3 DNA reads TGTGCCAGCAGCGCAGCTCATTATGGCTACACCTTC. It specifies CASSAAHYGYTF.

This clonotype was picked up many times. The gene calls are TRBV5-4 and TRBJ2-1; a weak D match, TRBD2 (5 bases). The ends were cut back, 0 bases at V and 3 bases at J, with 13 bases in the middle. This CDR3 is built from 16 residues. Germline V lookup: CDR1 SGHNT, CDR2 YYREEE (reference sequence). In DNA, the CDR3 is TGTGCCAGCAGCTTGGCCGGACTCCGAAGCTACAATGAGCAGTTCTTC. This translates into CASSLAGLRSYNEQFF. Drawing the rest from reference TRBV5-4 and TRBJ2-1, the complete variable domain is ETGVTQSPTHLIKTRGQQVTLRCSSQSGHNTVSWYQQALGQGPQFIFQYYREEENGRGNFPPRFSGLQFPNYSSELNVNALELDDSALYLCASSLAGLRSYNEQFFGPGTRLTVL.

This clonotype was counted at least ten times. The V and J genes are TRBV7-8 and TRBJ1-5, with D unresolved. In germline, CDR1 is SGHVS, CDR2 FQNEAQ. The CDR3 sequence is 17 residues long. Trimming removed 3 bases at V and 2 bases at J, with 17 bases between. This CDR3 is CASSLTGSPLGNQPQHF. The CDR3 coding sequence is TGTGCCAGCAGCTTGACCGGGTCCCCGCTTGGCAATCAGCCCCAGCATTTT.

J is TRBJ2-7 and V is TRBV20-1; unclear D gene. The germline V gene has CDR1 DFQATT and CDR2 SNEGSKA (reference sequence). The CDR3 length is 17 residues. V lost 1 base to trimming and J lost 3 bases, with 22 bases between them. CDR3 coding DNA: TGCAGTGCTAGAGTCTCCCGGACGGATGTTCCTATCTACGAGCAGTACTTC. Its protein is CSARVSRTDVPIYEQYF.

The sample holds many counts of this clonotype. The rearrangement joins TRBV18 to TRBJ1-6; the D is unclear. This CDR3 contains 15 residues. V lost 1 base and J lost 3, with 7 bases in between. CDR1 is KGHSH, CDR2 LQKENI, per germline. The chain's CDR3 is CASSPREGYNSPLHF. The CDR3 DNA sequence: TGTGCCAGCTCACCACGGGAGGGCTATAATTCACCCCTCCACTTT. Together with reference TRBV18 and TRBJ1-6, the CDR3 gives the full variable domain: NAGVMQNPRHLVRRRGQEARLRCSPMKGHSHVYWYRQLPEEGLKFMVYLQKENIIDESGMPKERFSAEFPKEGPSILRIQQVVRGDSAAYFCASSPREGYNSPLHFGNGTRLTVT.

At least ten counts were recorded for this clonotype. The rearrangement uses TRBV7-2 and TRBJ1-1; 7 nucleotides agree with TRBD1. Germline values: CDR1 SGHTA, CDR2 FQGNSA. V gave up 2 bases and J gave up 1 base; unmatched junction bases: 1. The CDR3 is made up of 14 amino acids. In DNA form, the CDR3 reads TGTGCCAGCAGCTTATGGGACAGGAACACTGAAGCTTTCTTT. It specifies CASSLWDRNTEAFF.

In this sample, this clonotype turned up many times. The chain recombines TRBV10-3 with TRBJ2-3; a weak D match, TRBD1 (6 bases). V lost 2 bases and J lost 4, with 16 bases in between. The V gene's germline CDR1 is ENHRY and CDR2 SYGVKD. The CDR3 extends over 16 amino acids. The CDR3 sequence is CAISEKGGPLADTQYF. DNA of the CDR3: TGTGCCATCAGTGAGAAAGGGGGACCACTCGCAGATACGCAGTATTTT.

This clonotype was found many times. The chain has TRBV7-9 and TRBJ1-2; no firm D call. V shed 4 bases and J shed 5 bases, with 17 bases lying between them. This CDR3 has 15 residues. The germline V gene has CDR1 SEHNR and CDR2 FQNEAQ (reference sequence). DNA of the CDR3: TGTGCCAGCAGCTCAGAAAGTCTCTTTCTTTATGGCTACACCTTC. Protein: CASSSESLFLYGYTF. Supplemented by reference TRBV7-9 and TRBJ1-2, the full variable domain reads DTGVSQNPRHKITKRGQNVTFRCDPISEHNRLYWYRQTLGQGPEFLTYFQNEAQLEKSRLLSDRFSAERPKGSFSTLEIQRTEQGDSAMYLCASSSESLFLYGYTFGSGTRLTVV.

This clonotype was counted ten times or more. This sequence joins TRBV6-6 and TRBJ2-7; D could derive from TRBD1 or TRBD2 (7 bases each). There are 16 residues in the CDR3. In germline, CDR1 is MNHNY, CDR2 SVGAGI (reference sequence). V was cut by 5 bases and J by 0 bases, with 17 bases left in between. The CDR3 bases are TGTGCCAGCAGTAGGGGGAGGGGGCTGAGCTCCTACGAGCAGTACTTC. Translation gives CASSRGRGLSSYEQYF.

This clonotype has a handful of counts. The V gene is TRBV11-1, the J gene TRBJ1-1, with D possibly TRBD1 on 5 matching bases. Between the trimmed V and J ends, which lost 3 bases and 6 bases, there was a span of 17 bases. Germline V gives CDR1 SGHAT, CDR2 FQDESV (reference sequence). The length of the CDR3 is 15 residues. CDR3 region: CASSFGLRGGAEAFF. The DNA of the CDR3 is TGTGCCAGCAGCTTTGGTTTAAGGGGAGGCGCTGAAGCTTTCTTT.

Many counts were recorded for this clonotype. This sequence joins TRBV10-3 and TRBJ1-1; 7 positions agree with TRBD1. The ends lost 2 bases at V and 3 bases at J; junction bases unmatched: 0. The CDR3 is 13 residues long. Germline CDR1 is ENHRY and CDR2 is SYGVKD. The CDR3 spells CAISETGDTEAFF. The DNA of the CDR3 is TGTGCCATCAGTGAGACAGGGGACACTGAAGCTTTCTTT.

This clonotype was recorded many times. In DNA form, the CDR3 reads TGTGCCAGCAGCTTCCTTCTGGGGAACACTGAAGCTTTCTTT. Translated: CASSFLLGNTEAFF. The chain links TRBV12-3 or TRBV12-4 to TRBJ1-1; D unclear. This CDR3 is built from 14 residues. V was clipped by 6 bases and J by 1 base, with 12 bases between them.

This clonotype has at least ten counts. The J gene is TRBJ2-4, the V gene TRBV29-1; D ambiguous. The CDR3 is made up of 10 amino acids. CDR1 SQVTM and CDR2 ANQGSEA come from the germline V gene. Trimming stripped 5 bases from V and 5 bases from J, with 4 bases between. The CDR3: CSVRQNIQYF. Written as DNA, the CDR3 is TGCAGCGTTCGGCAAAACATTCAGTACTTC.

The gene calls are TRBV7-2 and TRBJ2-6; D not certain. CDR1 is SGHTA, CDR2 FQGNSA, per germline. V was cut by 3 bases and J by 0 bases, with 3 bases left in between. CDR3 size: 14 residues. CDR3 DNA: TGTGCCAGCAGCTTGAGCTCTGGGGCCAACGTCCTGACTTTC. Amino acids: CASSLSSGANVLTF.

This clonotype is termed medium-sized. The V gene is TRBV18, the J gene TRBJ1-4; possible D gene TRBD1, 5 bases. CDR3 length: 14 residues. Trimming took off 5 bases at V and 3 bases at J, with 10 bases between the two ends. Germline-derived CDR1 and CDR2 are KGHSH and LQKENI. The CDR3, as DNA: TGTGCCAGCTCAAGTGACAGATCTAATGAAAAACTGTTTTTT. It encodes CASSSDRSNEKLFF.

The sample holds a few counts of this clonotype. The rearrangement joins TRBV10-1 to TRBJ1-3, with a possible D match to TRBD1 (5 bases). Trimming took off 5 bases at V and 0 bases at J, with 8 bases between the two ends. Germline V gives CDR1 WNHNN, CDR2 SYGVQD (reference sequence). This CDR3 is built from 14 residues. The CDR3 loop reads CASSQDTSGNTIYF. The CDR3 nucleotides are TGCGCCAGCAGTCAGGACACCTCTGGAAACACCATATATTTT.

In DNA, the CDR3 is TGCAGCGCTCGTCGGATGGGGAGTGAAGCTTTCTTT. This sequence encodes CSARRMGSEAFF. The chain couples TRBV29-1 to TRBJ1-1; D not certain. V was clipped by 7 bases and J by 7 bases, with 16 bases between them. The CDR3 is 12 amino acids. The germline V gene encodes CDR1 SQVTM and CDR2 ANQGSEA.

This clonotype has a handful of counts. The chain has TRBV7-6 and TRBJ1-1; D uncertain. Between the trimmed V and J ends, which lost 1 base and 7 bases, there was a span of 10 bases. This CDR3 has 13 residues. Germline V lookup: CDR1 SGHVS, CDR2 FNYEAQ. The CDR3 nucleotides are TGTGCCAGCAGCTTAGGGGAGGGTGGTGAAGCTTTCTTT. This encodes CASSLGEGGEAFF.

This clonotype appeared many times. The chain carries TRBV7-8 and TRBJ2-3; 10 positions match TRBD2. This CDR3 contains 16 residues. J lost 4 bases, V lost 5 bases, and 9 bases had no gene match. Per the germline V gene, CDR1 is SGHVS and CDR2 is FQNEAQ. The CDR3 region is CASSLGAGGRADTQYF. In DNA, the CDR3 is TGTGCCAGCAGCCTTGGAGCGGGGGGGCGGGCAGATACGCAGTATTTT.

By sample share, this clonotype is medium-sized (0.01 to 0.1%). V is TRBV12-3 or TRBV12-4 and J is TRBJ1-1; D is undetermined. CDR3 length: 16 residues. The ends were cut back, 6 bases at V and 10 bases at J, with 27 bases in the middle. CDR3 coding DNA: TGTGCCAGCAGCCGCCCCTTAAGGGCAGATGAACGTGGAGCTTTCTTT. It translates to CASSRPLRADERGAFF.

This clonotype has a count of ten or more. The gene calls are TRBV19 and TRBJ2-7, with 9 bases lining up with TRBD2. The germline V gene has CDR1 LNHDA and CDR2 SQIVND (reference sequence). This CDR3 is 15 amino acids long. V trimming: 6 bases; J trimming: 2 bases; junction bases outside the gene matches: 8. CDR3 protein: CASRLDSGGTYEQYF. The CDR3 nucleotides read TGTGCCAGTAGGCTGGACAGCGGGGGGACCTACGAGCAGTACTTC. The full variable domain, completed using reference TRBV19 and TRBJ2-7, is DGGITQSPKYLFRKEGQNVTLSCEQNLNHDAMYWYRQDPGQGLRLIYYSQIVNDFQKGDIAEGYSVSREKKESFPLTVTSAQKNPTAFYLCASRLDSGGTYEQYFGPGTRLTVT.

This clonotype was counted only a few times. The chain couples TRBV7-9 to TRBJ1-5; tentatively, D is TRBD1 (6 bases). This CDR3 has 15 amino acids. The ends were cut back, 5 bases at V and 4 bases at J, with 15 bases in the middle. Germline CDR1 and CDR2: SEHNR and FQNEAQ (reference sequence). CDR3 residues: CASSIGQSRNQPQHF. The CDR3, as DNA: TGTGCCAGCAGCATCGGACAGTCAAGAAATCAGCCCCAGCATTTT.

This clonotype was found many times. The V call is TRBV6-2 or TRBV6-3, the J call TRBJ2-7; D may correspond to TRBD1 or TRBD2 (6 bases each). Germline lookup yields CDR1 MNHEY and CDR2 SVGEGT. V was clipped by 4 bases and J by 3 bases, with 19 bases between them. The CDR3 covers 16 residues. Here the CDR3 DNA reads TGTGCCAGCAGTTCTTACGGGGGCCTTTTAAACTACGAGCAGTACTTC. Translation: CASSSYGGLLNYEQYF.

This clonotype qualifies as medium-sized (0.01 to 0.1%). V is TRBV18 and J is TRBJ2-3; D remains unclear. The CDR3 length is 14 residues. Trimming took 3 bases from V and 2 from J, leaving 9 bases between them. Germline V gene data show CDR1 as KGHSH and CDR2 as LQKENI. The CDR3 here is CASSPPVPTDTQYF. CDR3 nucleotides: TGTGCCAGCTCACCCCCCGTACCCACAGATACGCAGTATTTT.

This clonotype was seen a handful of times. This chain connects TRBV28 to TRBJ1-2; D might be TRBD1 (5 bases). The germline V gene encodes CDR1 MDHEN and CDR2 SYDVKM. The CDR3 has 17 residues. Trimming removed 5 bases at V and 4 bases at J, with 23 bases between. CDR3 DNA sequence: TGTGCCAGCAGTCCACCTAGGGGTAGGGTATACGGCTATGGCTACACCTTC. It translates to CASSPPRGRVYGYGYTF.